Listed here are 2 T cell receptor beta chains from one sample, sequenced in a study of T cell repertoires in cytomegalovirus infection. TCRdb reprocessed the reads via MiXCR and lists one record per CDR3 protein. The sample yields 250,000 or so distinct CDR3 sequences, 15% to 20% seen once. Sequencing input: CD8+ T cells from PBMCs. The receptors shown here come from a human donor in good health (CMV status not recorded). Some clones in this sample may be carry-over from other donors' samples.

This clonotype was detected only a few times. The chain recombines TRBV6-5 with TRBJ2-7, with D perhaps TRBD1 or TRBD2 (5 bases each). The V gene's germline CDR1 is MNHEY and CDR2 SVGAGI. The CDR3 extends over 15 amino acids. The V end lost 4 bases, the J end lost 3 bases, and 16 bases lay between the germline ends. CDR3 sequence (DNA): TGTGCCAGCAGTTTATCAGGGAGCCTAGGCTACGAGCAGTACTTC. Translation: CASSLSGSLGYEQYF.

The CDR3 DNA follows: TGTGCCAGCAGAACGGGGGCCCCGGCCGGGGAGCTGTTTTTT. This sequence encodes CASRTGAPAGELFF. The chain employs TRBV6-6 and TRBJ2-2; D tentatively reads TRBD1 or TRBD2 (6 bases each). CDR1 and CDR2 (germline): MNHNY, SVGAGI (reference sequence). The CDR3 is made up of 14 amino acids. V gave up 6 bases and J gave up 6 bases, with 14 bases separating them.